This T cell receptor (beta chain) came from a study of CXCR3-negative and CXCR3-positive naive CD8 T cells. About this clonotype itself: Its antigen is as yet unknown.

Study results and caveats: Memory cells diverged, while naive CXCR3-positive and CXCR3-negative cells had similar TRBV-TRBJ usage. Cryopreserved PBMCs had partly decreased CXCR3 expression; fresh PBMCs were used in most assays.

Germline CDR1 reads SNHLY; CDR2 reads FYNNEI. This CDR3 is 12 amino acids long. UMI-labeled 5' RACE yielded the TRB cDNA libraries. From the 5' RACE reads, TCRdb lists one entry per CDR3 protein and no DNA. The sample has approximately 66,000 distinct CDR3 sequences. The sample taken for sequencing was naive CXCR3- CD8+ T cells from blood. Subset denoted: CD45RO-CCR7+CD27+CD95- naive CD8+ T cells lacking CXCR3 (TNR3-). The receptor's source is a human donor in good health. Some clones in this sample may be carry-over from other donors' samples. This rearrangement joins TRBV2 to TRBJ2-3. Here the CDR3 reads CASLGRTDTQYF.